This T cell receptor beta chain was identified in a study of blood T cell repertoires in COVID-19. Overall study: The United States, Italy and Spain provided the acute and convalescent COVID-19 samples.

The CDR3 consists of 12 residues. Trimming took 1 base from V and 8 from J, leaving 7 bases between them. The germline CDR1 and CDR2 sequences are SGHRS and YFSETQ. Per the study methods: Reference gene primer amplification gave estimated nucleated cell counts. TCRdb keeps only in-frame clones here, not all; method: immunoSEQ multiplex PCR. That table gives V, J and clone size, and the DNA gave D and trimming. This sample carries 50,000 to 55,000 clones, approximately 80% of them seen once, and the ten largest clones take around 14%. Source material: peripheral blood. This chain uses TRBV5-1 with TRBJ2-1; the D gene is possibly TRBD2 (5 bases). This sequence originates from a human donor in a cohort sampled during active COVID-19. In nucleotides, the CDR3 is TGCGCCAGCAGCTTGCCGGGGTATGAGCAGTTCTTC. Translation: CASSLPGYEQFF. Together with reference TRBV5-1 and TRBJ2-1, the CDR3 gives the full variable domain: KAGVTQTPRYLIKTRGQQVTLSCSPISGHRSVSWYQQTPGQGLQFLFEYFSETQRNKGNFPGRFSGRQFSNSRSEMNVSTLELGDSALYLCASSLPGYEQFFGPGTRLTVL.